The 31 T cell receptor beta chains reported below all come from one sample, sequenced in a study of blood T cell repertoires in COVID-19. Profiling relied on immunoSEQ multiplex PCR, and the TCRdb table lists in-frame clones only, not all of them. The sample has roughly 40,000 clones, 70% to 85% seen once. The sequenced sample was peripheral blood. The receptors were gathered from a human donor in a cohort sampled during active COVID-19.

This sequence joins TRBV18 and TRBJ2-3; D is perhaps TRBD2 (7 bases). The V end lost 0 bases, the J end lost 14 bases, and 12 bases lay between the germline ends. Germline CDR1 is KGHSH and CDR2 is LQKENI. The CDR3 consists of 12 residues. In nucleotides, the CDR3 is TGTGCCAGCTCACCACCGTGGGGGGGGGCGTATTTT. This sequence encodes CASSPPWGGAYF.

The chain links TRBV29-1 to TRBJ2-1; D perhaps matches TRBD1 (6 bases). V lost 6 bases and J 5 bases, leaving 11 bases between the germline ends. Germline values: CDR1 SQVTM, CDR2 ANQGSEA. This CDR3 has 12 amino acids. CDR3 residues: CSVNRDHNEQFF. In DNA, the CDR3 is TGCAGCGTGAACAGGGACCACAATGAGCAGTTCTTC.

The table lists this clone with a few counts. CDR3 in amino acids: CASSEGTGNQPQHF. The CDR3 bases are TGCGCCAGCAGCGAAGGGACAGGCAATCAGCCCCAGCATTTT. J is TRBJ1-5 and V is TRBV5-1; 7 bases are a match to TRBD1. Germline V CDR1 and CDR2: SGHRS, YFSETQ. Unmatched junction bases numbered 3, after V lost 4 bases and J lost 2 bases. The CDR3 is made up of 14 amino acids.

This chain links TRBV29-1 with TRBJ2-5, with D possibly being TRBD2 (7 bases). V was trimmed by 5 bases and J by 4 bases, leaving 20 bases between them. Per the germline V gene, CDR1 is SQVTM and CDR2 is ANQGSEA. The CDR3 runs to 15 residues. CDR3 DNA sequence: TGCAGCGTTCGCGTCGGGGGGCGAAGGGGAGAGACCCAGTACTTC. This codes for CSVRVGGRRGETQYF.

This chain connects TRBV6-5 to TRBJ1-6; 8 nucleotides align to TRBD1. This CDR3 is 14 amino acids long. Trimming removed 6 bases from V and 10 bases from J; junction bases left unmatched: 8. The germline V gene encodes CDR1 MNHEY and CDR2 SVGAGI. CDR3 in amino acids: CASRLGQVQSPLHF. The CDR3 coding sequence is TGTGCCAGCAGGTTGGGACAGGTACAATCACCCCTCCACTTT.

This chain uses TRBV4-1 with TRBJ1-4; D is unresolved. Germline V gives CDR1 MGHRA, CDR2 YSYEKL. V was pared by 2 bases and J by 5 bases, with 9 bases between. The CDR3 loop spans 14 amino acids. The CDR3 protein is CASSQTLRNEKLFF. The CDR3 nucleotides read TGCGCCAGCAGCCAAACCCTCAGGAATGAAAAACTGTTTTTT.

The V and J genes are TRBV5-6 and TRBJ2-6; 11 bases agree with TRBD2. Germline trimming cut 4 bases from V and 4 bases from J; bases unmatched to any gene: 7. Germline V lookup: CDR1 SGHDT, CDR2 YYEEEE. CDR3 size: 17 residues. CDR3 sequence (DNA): TGTGCCAGCAGCCTCGCGGGACTAGCGGCCGGGGCCAACGTCCTGACTTTC. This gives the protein CASSLAGLAAGANVLTF.

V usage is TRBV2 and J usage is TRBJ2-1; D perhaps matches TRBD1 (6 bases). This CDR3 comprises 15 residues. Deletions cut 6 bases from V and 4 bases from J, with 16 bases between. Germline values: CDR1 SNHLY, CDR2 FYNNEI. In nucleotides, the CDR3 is TGTGCCAGCAGATATCGACAGGACCCTTACAATGAGCAGTTCTTC. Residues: CASRYRQDPYNEQFF.

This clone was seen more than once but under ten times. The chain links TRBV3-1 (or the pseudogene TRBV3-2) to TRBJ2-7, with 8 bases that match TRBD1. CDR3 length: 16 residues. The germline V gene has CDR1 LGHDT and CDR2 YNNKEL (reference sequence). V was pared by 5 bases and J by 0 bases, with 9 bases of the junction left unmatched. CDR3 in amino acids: CASSVRQGRSSYEQYF. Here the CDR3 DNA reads TGTGCCAGCAGCGTGCGACAGGGGCGTAGCTCCTACGAGCAGTACTTC.

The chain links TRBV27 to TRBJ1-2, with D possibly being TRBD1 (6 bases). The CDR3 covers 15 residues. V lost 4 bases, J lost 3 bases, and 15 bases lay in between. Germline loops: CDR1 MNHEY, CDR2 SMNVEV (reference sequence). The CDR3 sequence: CASSSLLPGDYGYTF. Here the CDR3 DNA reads TGTGCCAGCAGTTCCCTCCTTCCAGGGGACTATGGCTACACCTTC.

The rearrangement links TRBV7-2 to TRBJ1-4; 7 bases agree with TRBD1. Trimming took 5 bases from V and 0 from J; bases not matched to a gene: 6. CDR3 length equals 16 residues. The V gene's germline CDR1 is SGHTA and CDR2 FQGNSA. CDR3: CASSPGQPTTNEKLFF. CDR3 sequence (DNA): TGTGCCAGCAGCCCGGGACAGCCAACAACTAATGAAAAACTGTTTTTT.

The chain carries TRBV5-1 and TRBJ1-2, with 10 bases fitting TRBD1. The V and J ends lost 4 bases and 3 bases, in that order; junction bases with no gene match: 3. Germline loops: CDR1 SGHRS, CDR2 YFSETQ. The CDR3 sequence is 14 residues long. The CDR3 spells CASSPGTGDYGYTF. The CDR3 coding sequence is TGCGCCAGCAGCCCCGGGACAGGGGACTATGGCTACACCTTC.

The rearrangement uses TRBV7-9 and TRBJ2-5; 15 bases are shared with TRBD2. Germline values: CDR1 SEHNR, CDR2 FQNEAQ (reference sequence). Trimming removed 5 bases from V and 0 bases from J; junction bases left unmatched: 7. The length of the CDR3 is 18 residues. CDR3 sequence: CASSPTGTSGGYQETQYF. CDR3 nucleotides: TGTGCCAGCAGCCCGACGGGGACTAGCGGGGGGTACCAAGAGACCCAGTACTTC. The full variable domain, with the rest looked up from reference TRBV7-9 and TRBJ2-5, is DTGVSQNPRHKITKRGQNVTFRCDPISEHNRLYWYRQTLGQGPEFLTYFQNEAQLEKSRLLSDRFSAERPKGSFSTLEIQRTEQGDSAMYLCASSPTGTSGGYQETQYFGPGTRLLVL.

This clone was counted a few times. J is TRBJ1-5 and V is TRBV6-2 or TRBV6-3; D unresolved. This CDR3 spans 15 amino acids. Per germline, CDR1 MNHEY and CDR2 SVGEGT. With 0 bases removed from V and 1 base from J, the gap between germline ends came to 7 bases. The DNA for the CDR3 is TGTGCCAGCAGTTACTCAGGGAGAAGCAATCAGCCCCAGCATTTT. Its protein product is CASSYSGRSNQPQHF.

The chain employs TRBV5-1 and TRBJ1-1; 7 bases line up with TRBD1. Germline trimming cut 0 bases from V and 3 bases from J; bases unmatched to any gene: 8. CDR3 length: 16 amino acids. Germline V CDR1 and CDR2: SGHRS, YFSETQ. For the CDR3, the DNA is TGCGCCAGCAGCTTGGGCCAGGGGACAGCTCACACTGAAGCTTTCTTT. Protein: CASSLGQGTAHTEAFF.

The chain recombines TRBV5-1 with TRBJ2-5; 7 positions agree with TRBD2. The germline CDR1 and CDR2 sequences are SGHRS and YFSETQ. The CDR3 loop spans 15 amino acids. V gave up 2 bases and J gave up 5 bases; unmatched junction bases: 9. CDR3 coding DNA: TGCGCCAGCAGCTTCCTAGCGGATAGGTTGGAGACCCAGTACTTC. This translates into CASSFLADRLETQYF.

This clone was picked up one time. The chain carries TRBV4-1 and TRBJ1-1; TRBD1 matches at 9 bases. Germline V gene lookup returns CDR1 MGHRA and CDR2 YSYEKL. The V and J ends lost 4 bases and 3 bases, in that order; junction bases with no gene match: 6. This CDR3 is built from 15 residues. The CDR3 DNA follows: TGCGCCAGCAGCCGGACAGGGGTCGGCGACACTGAAGCTTTCTTT. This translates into CASSRTGVGDTEAFF.

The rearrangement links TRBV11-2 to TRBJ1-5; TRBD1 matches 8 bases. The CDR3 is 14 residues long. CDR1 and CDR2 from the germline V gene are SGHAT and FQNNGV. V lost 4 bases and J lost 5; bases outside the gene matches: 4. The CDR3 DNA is TGTGCCAGCAGCTCTCAGGGGGCGGATCAGCCCCAGCATTTT. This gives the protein CASSSQGADQPQHF.

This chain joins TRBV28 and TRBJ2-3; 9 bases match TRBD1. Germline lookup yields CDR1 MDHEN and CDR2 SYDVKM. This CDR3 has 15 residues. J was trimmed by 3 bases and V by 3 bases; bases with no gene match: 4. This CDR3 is CASSFGGQGTDTQYF. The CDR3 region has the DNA TGTGCCAGCAGTTTTGGGGGACAGGGAACAGATACGCAGTATTTT.

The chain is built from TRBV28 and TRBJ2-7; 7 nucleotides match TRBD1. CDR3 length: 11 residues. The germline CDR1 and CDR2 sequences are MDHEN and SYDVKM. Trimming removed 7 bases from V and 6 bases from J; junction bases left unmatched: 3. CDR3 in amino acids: CASTTGSEQYF. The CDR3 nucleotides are TGTGCCAGCACGACAGGGTCCGAGCAGTACTTC.

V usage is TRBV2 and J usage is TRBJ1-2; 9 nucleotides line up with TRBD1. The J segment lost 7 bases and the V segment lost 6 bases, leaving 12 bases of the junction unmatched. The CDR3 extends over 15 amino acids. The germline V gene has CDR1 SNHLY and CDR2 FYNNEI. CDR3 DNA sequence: TGTGCCAGCAGCGCATACGCCGGGACAGGGACTGGCTACACCTTC. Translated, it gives CASSAYAGTGTGYTF.

CDR3 nucleotides: TGTGCCAGCAGCTTACAGGGGAGCAATCAGCCCCAGCATTTT. This sequence encodes CASSLQGSNQPQHF. The chain couples TRBV5-6 to TRBJ1-5; 7 nucleotides match TRBD1. The junction had 0 bases not matched to a gene; V was cut back by 2 bases and J by 1 base. Germline V gene sequence: CDR1 SGHDT, CDR2 YYEEEE. This CDR3 has 14 residues.

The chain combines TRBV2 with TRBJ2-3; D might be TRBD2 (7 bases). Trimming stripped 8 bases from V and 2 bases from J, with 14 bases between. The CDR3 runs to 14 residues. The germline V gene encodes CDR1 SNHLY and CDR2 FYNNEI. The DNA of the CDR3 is TGTGCCAGCCTCCGAGGGGGGGACACAGATACGCAGTATTTT. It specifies CASLRGGDTDTQYF.

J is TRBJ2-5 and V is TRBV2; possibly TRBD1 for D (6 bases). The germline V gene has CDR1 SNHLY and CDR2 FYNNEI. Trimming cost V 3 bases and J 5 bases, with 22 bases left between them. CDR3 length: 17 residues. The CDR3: CASSDGVEGDPPETQYF. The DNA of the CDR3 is TGTGCCAGCAGTGATGGAGTAGAGGGGGACCCCCCGGAGACCCAGTACTTC.

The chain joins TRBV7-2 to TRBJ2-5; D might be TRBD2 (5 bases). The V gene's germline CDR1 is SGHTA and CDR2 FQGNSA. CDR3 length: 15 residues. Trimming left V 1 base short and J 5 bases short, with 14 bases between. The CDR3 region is CASSLEQRAGETQYF. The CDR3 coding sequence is TGTGCCAGCAGCTTAGAGCAGAGGGCCGGGGAGACCCAGTACTTC.

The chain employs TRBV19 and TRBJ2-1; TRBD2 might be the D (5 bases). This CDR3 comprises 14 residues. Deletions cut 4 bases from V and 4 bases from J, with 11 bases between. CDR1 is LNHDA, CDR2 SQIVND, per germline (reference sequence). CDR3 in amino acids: CASSTASLYNEQFF. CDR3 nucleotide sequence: TGTGCCAGTAGTACGGCTAGCCTTTACAATGAGCAGTTCTTC.

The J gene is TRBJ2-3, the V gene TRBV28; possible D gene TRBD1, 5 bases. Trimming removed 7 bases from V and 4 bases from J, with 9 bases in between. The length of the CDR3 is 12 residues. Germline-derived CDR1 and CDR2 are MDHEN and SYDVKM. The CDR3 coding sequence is TGTGCCAGCAATCAAGGGGCAGATACGCAGTATTTT. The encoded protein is CASNQGADTQYF. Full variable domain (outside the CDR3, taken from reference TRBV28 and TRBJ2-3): DVKVTQSSRYLVKRTGEKVFLECVQDMDHENMFWYRQDPGLGLRLIYFSYDVKMKEKGDIPEGYSVSREKKERFSLILESASTNQTSMYLCASNQGADTQYFGPGTRLTVL.

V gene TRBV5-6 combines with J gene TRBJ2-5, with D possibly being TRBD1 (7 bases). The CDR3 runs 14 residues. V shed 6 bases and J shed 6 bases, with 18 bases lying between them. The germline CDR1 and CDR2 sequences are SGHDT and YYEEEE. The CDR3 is CASTLRGRRQTQYF. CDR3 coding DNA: TGTGCCAGCACCCTCAGGGGGAGGAGGCAGACCCAGTACTTC.

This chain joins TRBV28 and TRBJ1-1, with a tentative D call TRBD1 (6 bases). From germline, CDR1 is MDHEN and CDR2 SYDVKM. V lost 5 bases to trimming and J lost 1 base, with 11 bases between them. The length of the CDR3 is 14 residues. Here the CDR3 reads CASSPWTENTEAFF. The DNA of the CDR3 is TGTGCCAGCAGTCCGTGGACAGAGAACACTGAAGCTTTCTTT.

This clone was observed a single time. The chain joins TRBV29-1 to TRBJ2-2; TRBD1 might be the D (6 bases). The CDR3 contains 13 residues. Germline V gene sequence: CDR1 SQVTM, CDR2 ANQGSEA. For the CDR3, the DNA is TGCGGGTTCAGGGACACTAACACCGGGGAGCTGTTTTTT. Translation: CGFRDTNTGELFF.

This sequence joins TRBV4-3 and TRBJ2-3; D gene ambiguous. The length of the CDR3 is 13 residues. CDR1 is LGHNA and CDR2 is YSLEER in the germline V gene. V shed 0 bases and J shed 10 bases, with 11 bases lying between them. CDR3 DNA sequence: TGCGCCAGCAGCCAAGATCAGGAAACGGCGCAGTATTTT. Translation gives CASSQDQETAQYF.